The T cell receptor beta chain under discussion was sequenced for a study of shared clonotypes between healthy human individuals. Study details: The study used three CD4 naive, three CD4 memory, two CD8 naive and one CD8 memory plate per donor. Findings of the study overall: Only blood was sampled, and tissue TCR repertoires likely differ from blood ones. Generally, naive subsets came out with larger estimated richness than memory subsets.

Trimming took 6 bases from V and 10 from J; bases not matched to a gene: 16. The CDR3 runs to 16 residues. Per germline, CDR1 ENHRY and CDR2 SYGVKD. A remark on this clone: Antigen unknown.

Produced via immunoSEQ multiplex PCR; TCRdb's table is partial and in-frame only. The table has under 2.5 million clones, around 93% seen once; the top ten hold 0.37%. The receptor was derived from a man between 18 and 35 years old in good health. Some clones in this sample may be carry-over from other donors' samples. The chain carries TRBV10-3 and TRBJ2-1, with TRBD2 matching over 9 bases. The sequenced sample consisted of naive CD4+ T cells from PBMCs. Regarding subset: CD45RA+ positively selected. The CDR3 bases are TGTGCCATCAGCCCCTCGGGCGGGAGGGCTCGGGAGGAGCAGTTCTTC. Its translation: CAISPSGGRAREEQFF.